These T cell receptor beta chains were read from a single sample in a study of identical twins. TCRdb analysed the 5' RACE reads with MiXCR anew, one entry per CDR3 protein. The sample contains 450,000 to 600,000 distinct CDR3 sequences, about 20% of which appear only once. These sequences were also reported in another study, on yellow fever vaccine responses in identical twins.

Material: CD4+ T cells sorted from blood. Receptors were obtained from a woman between 18 and 30 years old in good health. Each CDR3 is given with its conserved first and last residue. The D gene is left open where the match is weak. Where a row states a size, it is once, few, many or the class of an expanded clone; other rows omit it.

J	V	size	length	D	DNA	CDR3
TRBJ1-1	TRBV3-1	NA	15	NA	TGTGCCAGCAGCCAAGGGTCCCAGCCCCCAACTGAAGCTTTCTTT	CASSQGSQPPTEAFF
TRBJ2-6	TRBV27	few	15	NA	TGTGCCAGCACCTCCTGGAGCTCTGGGGCCAACGTCCTGACTTTC	CASTSWSSGANVLTF
TRBJ2-7	TRBV6-5	NA	18	TRBD2	TGTGCCAGCAGTTACTCGATGGCTAGCGGGAGAAGTGGGTACGAGCAGTACTTC	CASSYSMASGRSGYEQYF
TRBJ1-2	TRBV14	many	14	NA	TGTGCCAGCAGCCAAGAACCCGACGCCTTTGGCTACACCTTC	CASSQEPDAFGYTF
TRBJ2-3	TRBV20-1	few	16	NA	TGCAGTGCTAGAGATACCCGGAAACCTAGCACAGATACGCAGTATTTT	CSARDTRKPSTDTQYF
TRBJ1-1	TRBV12-3/TRBV12-4	NA	15	TRBD1	TGTGCCAGCAGTTGGGGACAGGGTGGGTACACTGAAGCTTTCTTT	CASSWGQGGYTEAFF
TRBJ2-5	TRBV20-1	NA	16	TRBD2	TGCAGTGCTAGGACCGGGACTAGCGGGGGACAAGAGACCCAGTACTTC	CSARTGTSGGQETQYF
TRBJ2-1	TRBV29-1	few	15	NA	TGCAGCGGACAGATAGGGGGAGTGAGCTACAATGAGCAGTTCTTC	CSGQIGGVSYNEQFF
TRBJ2-2	TRBV5-1	NA	15	NA	TGCGCCAGCAGCTTTACTCCCGGGTACACCGGGGAGCTGTTTTTT	CASSFTPGYTGELFF
TRBJ2-1	TRBV15	few	20	TRBD1	TGTGCCACCAGCAGAGCCTCTCCCGGGACAGGCCTGGGTACGGGCAATGAGCAGTTCTTC	CATSRASPGTGLGTGNEQFF
TRBJ1-1	TRBV19	few	14	NA	TGTGCCAGTAGTAAACAGGGCTTGAACACTGAAGCTTTCTTT	CASSKQGLNTEAFF
TRBJ2-5	TRBV5-1	NA	13	NA	TGCGCCAGCAGCGCGGGTCCACAAGAGACCCAGTACTTC	CASSAGPQETQYF
TRBJ2-2	TRBV7-6	NA	15	TRBD2	TGTGCCAGCAGCTCCCGACTAGCGGAAACCGGGGAGCTGTTTTTT	CASSSRLAETGELFF
TRBJ2-5	TRBV12-3/TRBV12-4	NA	14	TRBD1	TGTGCCAGCAGTCCGTGGGACAGCCAAGAGACCCAGTACTTC	CASSPWDSQETQYF
TRBJ2-4	TRBV28	few	12	TRBD1	TGTGCCAGCAGTTCCACGGACAGGGTTCAGTACTTC	CASSSTDRVQYF
TRBJ2-7	TRBV5-1	NA	15	NA	TGCGCCAGCACAGTTCAGGTGGGCCCGTCCTACGAGCAGTACTTC	CASTVQVGPSYEQYF
TRBJ1-1	TRBV12-3/TRBV12-4	NA	15	NA	TGTGCCAGCAGTTCCGGAGGGGGAGGTGGGACTGAAGCTTTCTTT	CASSSGGGGGTEAFF
TRBJ2-7	TRBV7-2	NA	13	NA	TGTGCCAGCAGCCCCGGACAGATACTCGAGCAGTACTTC	CASSPGQILEQYF
TRBJ2-1	TRBV7-6	few	17	NA	TGTGCCAGCAGCTTCGGCGAAGGTGGGAGAGGCTACAATGAGCAGTTCTTC	CASSFGEGGRGYNEQFF
TRBJ2-2	TRBV12-3/TRBV12-4	NA	15	NA	TGTGCCAGCAGTCAGGGTCTAGCGTACACCGGGGAGCTGTTTTTT	CASSQGLAYTGELFF
TRBJ2-1	TRBV6-5	NA	16	TRBD2	TGTGCCAGCAGTTACTCGCTAGCGGGAGGGCGAGATGAGCAGTTCTTC	CASSYSLAGGRDEQFF
TRBJ1-1	TRBV20-1	few	14	NA	TGCAGTGCTAGACACTTGACGGTGAACACTGAAGCTTTCTTT	CSARHLTVNTEAFF
TRBJ2-3	TRBV9	few	16	TRBD2	TGTGCCAGCAGCGCGACTAGCGGGGGTGTGACAGATACGCAGTATTTT	CASSATSGGVTDTQYF
TRBJ1-3	TRBV4-1	many	15	NA	TGCGCCAGCAGCCATCCACTAGCGTCTGGAAACACCATATATTTT	CASSHPLASGNTIYF
TRBJ2-3	TRBV20-1	few	13	NA	TGCAGTGCTCCCTTGGGGGGCACAGATACGCAGTATTTT	CSAPLGGTDTQYF
TRBJ1-1	TRBV28	NA	16	NA	TGTGCCAGCAGTTTTTCGGGGGCGCGAGGGGCCACTGAAGCTTTCTTT	CASSFSGARGATEAFF
TRBJ2-5	TRBV5-1	NA	15	NA	TGCGCCAGCAGCGCCGGGACGGGGGTTAGAGAGACCCAGTACTTC	CASSAGTGVRETQYF
TRBJ2-2	TRBV19	NA	13	NA	TGTGCCAGTAGTATCCAGGACACCGGGGAGCTGTTTTTT	CASSIQDTGELFF
TRBJ2-1	TRBV10-3	many	13	NA	TGTGCCACCTCCAGGCTTACCTACAATGAGCAGTTCTTC	CATSRLTYNEQFF
TRBJ2-2	TRBV16	few	16	NA	TGTGCCAGCAGCCAACGGGGGTATGGAAACACCGGGGAGCTGTTTTTT	CASSQRGYGNTGELFF
TRBJ2-5	TRBV10-3	NA	14	NA	TGTGCCATCAGTGAGGCCGATGGCCAAGAGACCCAGTACTTC	CAISEADGQETQYF